The following is a T cell receptor beta chain sequence with its context. The antigen remains undetermined. This sample is part of a study of OX40 agonist ivuxolimab in advanced cancers. Background on the study: It was ivuxolimab, an agonistic anti-OX40 (CD134) antibody, that patients were treated with. Study-level points and caveats: By week 6 at 0.1 to 3.0 mg/kg, blood CD4+ and CD8+ T cells had expanded clonally.

Germline CDR1 reads SGHNT; CDR2 reads YENEEA. The CDR3 runs to 12 residues. Deletions cut 6 bases from V and 8 bases from J, with 13 bases between. Sequencing was performed with immunoSEQ multiplex PCR; in TCRdb, only in-frame clones are kept and a portion is missing. The sample includes tens of thousands of clones, 81% seen only once; the top ten take 0.6% to 0.8%. This sequence was found in an adult with an advanced solid tumor such as melanoma, head and neck, liver or kidney cancer. The chain has TRBV11-3 and TRBJ1-1; D not resolved. The source was CD4+ or CD8+ T cells sorted from blood, collected in a trial of the OX40 agonist ivuxolimab. The CDR3 bases are TGTGCCAGCAGTTTACATCTGGGGGAAGCTTTCTTT. This translates into CASSLHLGEAFF.